This T cell receptor (beta chain) was observed in a study of cytomegalovirus exposure and HLA in healthy donors. Only one count was recorded for this clone. The CDR3 has 15 residues. Trimming removed 0 bases at V and 6 bases at J, with 14 bases between. The germline CDR1 and CDR2 sequences are WNHNN and SYGVQD (reference sequence). 13 Jbeta primers and 60 Vbeta primers were used for the PCR. Method: immunoSEQ multiplex PCR; TCRdb's copy keeps in-frame clones and lacks some. Among over 75,000 clones listed, roughly 85% were seen once. V and J are TRBV10-1 and TRBJ1-2, with D possibly matching TRBD1 (6 bases). This TCR was sampled from a female donor in good health and CMV-seronegative. Input material: PBMCs. For the CDR3, the DNA is TGCGCCAGCAGTGAGTCTGGGGGGGCTCGCCATGGCTACACCTTC. It is translated as CASSESGGARHGYTF.